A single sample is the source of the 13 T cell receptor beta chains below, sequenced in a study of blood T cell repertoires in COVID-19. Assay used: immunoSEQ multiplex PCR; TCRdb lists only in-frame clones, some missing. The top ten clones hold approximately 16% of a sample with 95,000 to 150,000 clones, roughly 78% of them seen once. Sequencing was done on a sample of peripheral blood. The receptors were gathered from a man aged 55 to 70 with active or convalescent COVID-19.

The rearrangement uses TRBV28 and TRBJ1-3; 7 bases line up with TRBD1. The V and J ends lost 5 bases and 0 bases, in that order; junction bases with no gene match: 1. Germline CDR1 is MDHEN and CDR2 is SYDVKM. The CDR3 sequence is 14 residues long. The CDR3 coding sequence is TGTGCCAGCAGTCCAGGGGGCTCTGGAAACACCATATATTTT. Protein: CASSPGGSGNTIYF.

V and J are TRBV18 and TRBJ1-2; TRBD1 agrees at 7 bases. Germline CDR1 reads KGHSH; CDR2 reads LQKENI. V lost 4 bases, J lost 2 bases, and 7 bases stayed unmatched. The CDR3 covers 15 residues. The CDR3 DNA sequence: TGTGCCAGCTCACTAAGGACAGGACGGAACTATGGCTACACCTTC. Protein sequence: CASSLRTGRNYGYTF.

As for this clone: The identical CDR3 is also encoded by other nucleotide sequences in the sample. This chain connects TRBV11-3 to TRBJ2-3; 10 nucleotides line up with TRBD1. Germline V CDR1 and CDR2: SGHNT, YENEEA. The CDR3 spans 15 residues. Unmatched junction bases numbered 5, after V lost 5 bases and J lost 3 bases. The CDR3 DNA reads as TGTGCCAGCAGCCCAAGACAGGGGGCAACAGATACGCAGTATTTT. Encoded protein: CASSPRQGATDTQYF.

CDR3 loop: CASSRSGTSGIGTQYF. The DNA for the CDR3 is TGTGCCAGCAGCCGCTCCGGGACTAGCGGGATCGGTACGCAGTATTTT. The chain uses TRBV7-2 and TRBJ2-3; TRBD2 aligns across 13 bases. J gave up 8 bases and V 5 bases, and 10 bases lay outside the gene matches. Germline CDR1 is SGHTA and CDR2 is FQGNSA. This CDR3 comprises 16 residues.

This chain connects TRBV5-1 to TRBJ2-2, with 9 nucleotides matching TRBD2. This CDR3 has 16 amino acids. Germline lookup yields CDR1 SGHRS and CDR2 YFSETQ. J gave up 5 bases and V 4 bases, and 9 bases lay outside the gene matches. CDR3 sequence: CASSRTGTSGTGELFF. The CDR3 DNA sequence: TGCGCCAGCAGCCGGACTGGAACTAGCGGGACCGGGGAGCTGTTTTTT.

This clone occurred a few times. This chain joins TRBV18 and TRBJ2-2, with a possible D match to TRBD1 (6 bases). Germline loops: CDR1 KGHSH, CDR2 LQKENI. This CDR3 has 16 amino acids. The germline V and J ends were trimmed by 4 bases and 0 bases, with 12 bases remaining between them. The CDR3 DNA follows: TGTGCCAGCTCACTTACCGGGACACCGAACACCGGGGAGCTGTTTTTT. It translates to CASSLTGTPNTGELFF. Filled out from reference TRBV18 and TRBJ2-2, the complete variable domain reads NAGVMQNPRHLVRRRGQEARLRCSPMKGHSHVYWYRQLPEEGLKFMVYLQKENIIDESGMPKERFSAEFPKEGPSILRIQQVVRGDSAAYFCASSLTGTPNTGELFFGEGSRLTVL.

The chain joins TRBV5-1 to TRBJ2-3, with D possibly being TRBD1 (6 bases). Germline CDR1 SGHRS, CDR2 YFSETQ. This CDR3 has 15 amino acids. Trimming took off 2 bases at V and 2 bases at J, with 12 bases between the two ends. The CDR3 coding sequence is TGCGCCAGCAGCTTACTAGGGGGATACACAGATACGCAGTATTTT. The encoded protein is CASSLLGGYTDTQYF.

The CDR3 coding sequence is TGTGCCACCGGACTAGCGACCTACAATGAGCAGTTCTTC. This gives the protein CATGLATYNEQFF. This chain uses TRBV19 with TRBJ2-1; 9 bases map to TRBD2. V was clipped by 10 bases and J by 2 bases; unmatched bases: 3. The CDR3 consists of 13 residues. CDR1 and CDR2 from the germline V gene are LNHDA and SQIVND (reference sequence).

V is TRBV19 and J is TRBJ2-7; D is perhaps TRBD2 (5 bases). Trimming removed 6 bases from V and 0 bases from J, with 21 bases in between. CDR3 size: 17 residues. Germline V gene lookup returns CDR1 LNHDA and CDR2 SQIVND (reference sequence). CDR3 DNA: TGTGCCAGTAGCCTGAGGGTGGCACTCTATCGCTCCTACGAGCAGTACTTC. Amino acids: CASSLRVALYRSYEQYF.

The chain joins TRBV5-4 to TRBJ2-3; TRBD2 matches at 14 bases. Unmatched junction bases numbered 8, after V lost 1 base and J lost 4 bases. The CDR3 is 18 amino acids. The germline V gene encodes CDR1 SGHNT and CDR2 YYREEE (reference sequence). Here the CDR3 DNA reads TGTGCCAGCAGCTTGTTGCCCGGGACTAGCGGGAGTTCAGATACGCAGTATTTT. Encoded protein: CASSLLPGTSGSSDTQYF.

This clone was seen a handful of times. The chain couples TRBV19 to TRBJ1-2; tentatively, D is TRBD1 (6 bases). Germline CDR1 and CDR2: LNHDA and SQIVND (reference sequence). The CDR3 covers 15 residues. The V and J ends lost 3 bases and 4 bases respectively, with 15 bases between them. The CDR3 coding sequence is TGTGCCAGTAGTATTAGGGGGGGCCGAAGCTATGGCTACACCTTC. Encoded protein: CASSIRGGRSYGYTF. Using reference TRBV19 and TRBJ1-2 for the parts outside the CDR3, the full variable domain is DGGITQSPKYLFRKEGQNVTLSCEQNLNHDAMYWYRQDPGQGLRLIYYSQIVNDFQKGDIAEGYSVSREKKESFPLTVTSAQKNPTAFYLCASSIRGGRSYGYTFGSGTRLTVV.

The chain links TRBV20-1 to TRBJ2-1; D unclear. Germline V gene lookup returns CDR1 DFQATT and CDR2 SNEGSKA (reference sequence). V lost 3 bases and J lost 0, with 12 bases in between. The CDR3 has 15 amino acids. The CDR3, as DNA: TGCAGTGCTAGTTACGTCCTGAGCTCCTACAATGAGCAGTTCTTC. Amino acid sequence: CSASYVLSSYNEQFF.

The CDR3 here is CASGLGGGELFF. In nucleotides, the CDR3 is TGTGCCAGCGGCCTCGGGGGCGGGGAGCTGTTTTTT. The V and J genes are TRBV27 and TRBJ2-2; a possible D gene is TRBD2 (6 bases). V lost 8 bases to trimming and J lost 7 bases, with 11 bases between them. The CDR3 runs 12 residues. The germline V gene encodes CDR1 MNHEY and CDR2 SMNVEV (reference sequence).